A single sample is the source of the 30 T cell receptor beta chains below, sequenced in a study of immune evolution from preneoplasia to lung adenocarcinoma. Clones were sequenced by immunoSEQ multiplex PCR, and TCRdb holds only the in-frame ones, with some missing. This table has thousands of clones, roughly four fifths appearing once. The sequenced sample consisted of FFPE adjacent normal lung tissue. The receptors derive from a donor older than 65 with lung adenocarcinoma.

In its sample, this clone was seen a few times. The rearrangement joins TRBV6-5 to TRBJ2-1; D possibly corresponds to TRBD1 (6 bases). This CDR3 spans 15 amino acids. The ends were cut back, 5 bases at V and 7 bases at J, with 18 bases in the middle. CDR1 is MNHEY and CDR2 is SVGAGI in the germline V gene. The CDR3 DNA reads TGTGCCAGCAGTGCTGAATATAGGACAGCAAATGAGCAGTTCTTC. This sequence encodes CASSAEYRTANEQFF.

This clone was observed once. The chain uses TRBV4-1 and TRBJ2-7, with D perhaps matching TRBD2 (5 bases). Germline V gene data show CDR1 as MGHRA and CDR2 as YSYEKL. CDR3 size: 11 residues. Between the trimmed V and J ends, which lost 4 bases and 8 bases, there was a span of 9 bases. The CDR3 here is CASSLGVKQYF. CDR3 nucleotides: TGCGCCAGCAGCCTCGGGGTGAAGCAGTACTTC.

The chain has TRBV5-4 and TRBJ1-4, with D perhaps matching TRBD1 (6 bases). Deletions cut 3 bases from V and 4 bases from J, with 10 bases between. Germline values: CDR1 SGHNT, CDR2 YYREEE (reference sequence). The CDR3 extends over 14 amino acids. In nucleotides, the CDR3 is TGTGCCAGCAGCTCACAGGGACGTAATGAAAAACTGTTTTTT. Residues: CASSSQGRNEKLFF.

This chain connects TRBV7-9 to TRBJ2-5; TRBD2 is a possible D gene (6 bases). V dropped 5 bases and J dropped 2 bases, with 12 bases sitting between them. CDR3 length equals 14 residues. Germline-derived CDR1 and CDR2 are SEHNR and FQNEAQ (reference sequence). As DNA, the CDR3 is TGTGCCAGCAGCCCATCGGGACTGCAAGAGACCCAGTACTTC. It specifies CASSPSGLQETQYF.

This clone has only a few counts. V and J are TRBV7-9 and TRBJ2-2; the D gene is possibly TRBD1 (6 bases). V lost 5 bases, J lost 1 base, and 11 bases lay in between. The CDR3 is 15 amino acids. Looked up from germline, CDR1 is SEHNR and CDR2 is FQNEAQ (reference sequence). The CDR3 DNA follows: TGTGCCAGCAGCATCGACAGGAGGAACACCGGGGAGCTGTTTTTT. Encoded protein: CASSIDRRNTGELFF.

The rearrangement uses TRBV5-1 and TRBJ1-4; D may be TRBD1 (6 bases). Trimming removed 4 bases from V and 5 bases from J, with 12 bases in between. The CDR3 extends over 14 amino acids. Germline values: CDR1 SGHRS, CDR2 YFSETQ. The CDR3 nucleotides read TGCGCCAGCAGCCCGACAGGCAGAAATGAAAAACTGTTTTTT. Encoded protein: CASSPTGRNEKLFF.

This clone has just a few counts. The gene calls are TRBV21-1 and TRBJ1-1. TRBV21-1 is annotated as a pseudogene. CDR3 size: 12 residues. The CDR3 DNA reads as TGTGCCATCGACAGCGGGTCCACTGAAGCTTTCTTT. Protein sequence: CAIDSGSTEAFF.

The rearrangement uses TRBV21-1 and TRBJ1-5. TRBV21-1 is assigned pseudogene status. This CDR3 contains 11 residues. The CDR3 DNA follows: TGTGCCAGCAGAACACTGGGGCCCCAGCATTTT. Translated: CASRTLGPQHF.

The chain employs TRBV29-1 and TRBJ2-1; D is ambiguous. Trimming shortened V by 4 bases and J by 9 bases, and 10 bases separated the two germline ends. The CDR3 length is 11 residues. Germline CDR1 is SQVTM and CDR2 is ANQGSEA. The DNA for the CDR3 is TGCAGCGTTGCTCAGGCCACTGAGCAGTTCTTC. Its translation: CSVAQATEQFF.

This sequence joins TRBV12-5 and TRBJ1-5; D possibly corresponds to TRBD1 (5 bases). V dropped 7 bases and J dropped 2 bases, with 9 bases sitting between them. Germline values: CDR1 LGHNT, CDR2 FRNRAP. The CDR3 extends over 13 amino acids. CDR3 sequence reads: CASAPGRNQPQHF. In DNA form, the CDR3 reads TGTGCTAGTGCCCCAGGGCGCAATCAGCCCCAGCATTTT.

The chain couples TRBV7-9 to TRBJ2-3, with D hard to call. The CDR3 covers 15 residues. V lost 2 bases, J lost 1 base, and 10 bases lay in between. Germline CDR1 is SEHNR and CDR2 is FQNEAQ (reference sequence). CDR3 DNA sequence: TGTGCCAGCAGCTTAAGGCTCCCGCGCACAGATACGCAGTATTTT. It translates to CASSLRLPRTDTQYF.

This clone was detected only a few times. The genes are TRBV7-8 and TRBJ1-4; tentative D call: TRBD1 (6 bases). This CDR3 has 16 residues. The V and J ends lost 5 bases and 11 bases respectively, with 24 bases between them. From germline, CDR1 is SGHVS and CDR2 FQNEAQ. CDR3 nucleotide sequence: TGTGCCAGCAGCCTGGCCCCGGGGACAACAACGCGGAAACTGTTTTTT. Translating gives CASSLAPGTTTRKLFF.

This chain joins TRBV7-6 and TRBJ2-1; D gene uncertain. The CDR3 is 18 amino acids. V was clipped by 2 bases and J by 1 base, with 18 bases between them. The germline V gene has CDR1 SGHVS and CDR2 FNYEAQ. The CDR3 loop reads CASSLFDPRQFSYNEQFF. The CDR3 DNA sequence: TGTGCCAGCAGCTTATTCGATCCCAGGCAATTTTCCTACAATGAGCAGTTCTTC.

The chain has TRBV7-9 and TRBJ2-7; 8 bases are shared with TRBD1. The ends lost 5 bases at V and 4 bases at J; junction bases unmatched: 13. The germline CDR1 and CDR2 sequences are SEHNR and FQNEAQ (reference sequence). This CDR3 contains 16 residues. The CDR3 nucleotides read TGTGCCAGCAGCCCCCCCCCGTGGACAGGGAAATACGAGCAGTACTTC. Its protein product is CASSPPPWTGKYEQYF.

The rearrangement uses TRBV28 and TRBJ1-1; possible D gene TRBD1, 6 bases. The V end was cut by 5 bases, the J end by 5 bases, with 15 bases between. The CDR3 is made up of 14 amino acids. Germline V gene sequence: CDR1 MDHEN, CDR2 SYDVKM. The CDR3 loop reads CASSIRQEETEAFF. For the CDR3, the DNA is TGTGCCAGCAGTATCCGACAGGAAGAGACTGAAGCTTTCTTT.

This clone was picked up one time. The chain recombines TRBV7-2 with TRBJ2-3, with TRBD1 matching 10 bases. This CDR3 region has 16 residues. CDR1 and CDR2 (germline): SGHTA, FQGNSA. Trimming took 5 bases from V and 0 from J; bases not matched to a gene: 5. CDR3 nucleotides: TGTGCCAGCAGCGTCGACAGGGGGCGAAGCACAGATACGCAGTATTTT. Protein sequence: CASSVDRGRSTDTQYF.

V is TRBV6-6 and J is TRBJ2-2; D is possibly TRBD1 (5 bases). V shed 0 bases and J shed 5 bases, with 13 bases lying between them. Germline V gene lookup returns CDR1 MNHNY and CDR2 SVGAGI (reference sequence). CDR3 size: 16 residues. The CDR3 DNA is TGTGCCAGCAGTTACTCAAGGGGTGTTGGAACCGGGGAGCTGTTTTTT. This translates into CASSYSRGVGTGELFF.

The chain joins TRBV7-3 to TRBJ2-3; D is possibly TRBD2 (6 bases). Germline V CDR1 and CDR2: SGHTA, FQGTGA. Between the trimmed V and J ends, which lost 2 bases and 1 base, there was a span of 10 bases. CDR3 length: 15 residues. The CDR3 bases are TGTGCCAGCAGCTTAGATTCGGGGGGCACAGATACGCAGTATTTT. Protein sequence: CASSLDSGGTDTQYF.

The V gene is TRBV28, the J gene TRBJ2-5, with 9 bases aligning to TRBD1. In germline, CDR1 is MDHEN, CDR2 SYDVKM. V gave up 3 bases and J gave up 5 bases; unmatched junction bases: 7. The CDR3 has 15 residues. The CDR3, as DNA: TGTGCCAGCAGTTTTAGGGGGACAGGGTGGGAGACCCAGTACTTC. This translates into CASSFRGTGWETQYF.

V usage is TRBV7-9 and J usage is TRBJ2-3; 8 bases fit TRBD1. Germline V gives CDR1 SEHNR, CDR2 FQNEAQ (reference sequence). CDR3 length: 17 amino acids. Germline trimming cut 3 bases from V and 0 bases from J; bases unmatched to any gene: 8. The CDR3 protein is CASSFRLRTGSTDTQYF. In DNA, the CDR3 is TGTGCCAGCAGCTTCCGCCTCCGGACAGGGAGCACAGATACGCAGTATTTT.

Written as DNA, the CDR3 is TGTGCCAGCAGTTTGGGTGAGACCCAGTACTTC. It translates to CASSLGETQYF. This chain joins TRBV28 and TRBJ2-5; D is unclear. The germline V gene has CDR1 MDHEN and CDR2 SYDVKM. Trimming removed 3 bases at V and 5 bases at J, with 4 bases between. This CDR3 spans 11 amino acids.

The V call is TRBV7-6, the J call TRBJ2-7; 8 positions agree with TRBD1. Trimming cost V 5 bases and J 5 bases; bases outside gene matches: 8. Germline V CDR1 and CDR2: SGHVS, FNYEAQ. The CDR3 is 14 amino acids. The CDR3 nucleotides read TGTGCCAGCAGCACGAGACAGGGGTACGACGAGCAGTACTTC. It codes for CASSTRQGYDEQYF.

The chain joins TRBV10-3 to TRBJ1-5, with D uncertain. Per germline, CDR1 ENHRY and CDR2 SYGVKD. The CDR3 consists of 14 residues. The ends were cut back, 4 bases at V and 2 bases at J, with 9 bases in the middle. The CDR3 here is CAISGGPGNQPQHF. CDR3 nucleotides: TGTGCCATCAGTGGAGGGCCGGGCAATCAGCCCCAGCATTTT.

This rearrangement joins TRBV7-8 to TRBJ2-2; D gene uncertain. The germline V and J ends were trimmed by 0 bases and 4 bases, with 6 bases remaining between them. The CDR3 covers 14 residues. In germline, CDR1 is SGHVS, CDR2 FQNEAQ. The CDR3 reads CASSLAESTGELFF. The CDR3 coding sequence is TGTGCCAGCAGCTTAGCAGAGTCCACCGGGGAGCTGTTTTTT.

The CDR3 DNA is TGTGCCAGCTCACCGCCCCTCGACGGGAGATACGAGCAGTACTTC. Translated: CASSPPLDGRYEQYF. The rearrangement joins TRBV18 to TRBJ2-7; a weak D match, TRBD2 (6 bases). The CDR3 is 15 residues long. Trimming cost V 3 bases and J 4 bases, with 16 bases left between them. Per the germline V gene, CDR1 is KGHSH and CDR2 is LQKENI.

The chain uses TRBV7-9 and TRBJ1-2, with 8 bases matching TRBD1. This CDR3 has 14 amino acids. Germline V CDR1 and CDR2: SEHNR, FQNEAQ (reference sequence). V was pared by 5 bases and J by 5 bases, with 7 bases of the junction left unmatched. CDR3 coding DNA: TGTGCCAGCAGCGCCACGACAGGGGAATATGGCTACACCTTC. Residues: CASSATTGEYGYTF.

V gene TRBV10-3 combines with J gene TRBJ2-7; D is ambiguous. The V end was cut by 7 bases, the J end by 4 bases, with 11 bases between. The germline gives CDR1 ENHRY, CDR2 SYGVKD. The CDR3 is 12 amino acids. The CDR3 DNA reads TGTGCCATCATGGAGACTCATTACGAGCAGTACTTC. It codes for CAIMETHYEQYF.

This chain uses TRBV7-2 with TRBJ1-1, with D tentatively TRBD1 (5 bases). CDR3 size: 14 residues. CDR1 is SGHTA, CDR2 FQGNSA, per germline. Deletions cut 3 bases from V and 4 bases from J, with 12 bases between. The CDR3 sequence is CASSFAGGLTEAFF. As DNA, the CDR3 is TGTGCCAGCAGCTTTGCGGGGGGTCTCACTGAAGCTTTCTTT.

The chain combines TRBV19 with TRBJ1-3; D gene uncertain. The CDR3 contains 15 residues. The V end lost 8 bases, the J end lost 0 bases, and 14 bases lay between the germline ends. Germline V CDR1 and CDR2: LNHDA, SQIVND (reference sequence). The CDR3 here is CASAETGSSGNTIYF. The CDR3 DNA follows: TGTGCCAGTGCTGAGACTGGTTCCTCTGGAAACACCATATATTTT.

This sequence joins TRBV5-4 and TRBJ2-5; TRBD2 might be the D (6 bases). Germline V lookup: CDR1 SGHNT, CDR2 YYREEE (reference sequence). Trimming pared 4 bases from V and 5 bases from J, leaving 15 bases between. CDR3 length: 14 amino acids. The CDR3 DNA reads as TGTGCCAGCAGCCCCGACCCGGGGGAGGAGACCCAGTACTTC. Amino acid sequence: CASSPDPGEETQYF.